Below are 3 T cell receptor beta chains sequenced from a single sample in a study of neurological immune-mediated disorders. TCRdb ran MiXCR on the 5' RACE reads and lists one entry per CDR3 protein. The table lists 100,000 or so distinct CDR3 sequences, 3.5% of them singletons, with approximately 5.9% in the top ten. Sequencing was carried out using PBMCs. These receptors were taken from a woman younger than 30 with multiple sclerosis.

This clonotype has at least ten counts. V usage is TRBV3-1 and J usage is TRBJ2-3; TRBD2 matches 7 bases. Germline CDR1 is LGHDT and CDR2 is YNNKEL (reference sequence). The CDR3 is 17 residues long. Trimming took 4 bases from V and 0 from J; bases not matched to a gene: 10. The CDR3 sequence is CASSLRASGTSTDTQYF. The CDR3, as DNA: TGTGCCAGCAGCCTTCGGGCTAGCGGAACTAGCACAGATACGCAGTATTTT.

This clonotype has at least ten counts. CDR3 DNA: TGCAGCGTTAGGGTCCACACTGAAGCTTTCTTT. This codes for CSVRVHTEAFF. The genes are TRBV29-1 and TRBJ1-1; D is ambiguous. The germline CDR1 and CDR2 sequences are SQVTM and ANQGSEA. CDR3 length: 11 amino acids. V dropped 5 bases and J dropped 3 bases, with 7 bases sitting between them.

Only a few counts were recorded for this clonotype. Here the CDR3 reads CASSLLVGPDYGYTF. In nucleotides, the CDR3 is TGTGCCAGCAGTTTATTGGTGGGGCCGGACTATGGCTACACCTTC. V and J are TRBV27 and TRBJ1-2, with D perhaps TRBD1 (5 bases). Per germline, CDR1 MNHEY and CDR2 SMNVEV (reference sequence). V lost 1 base to trimming and J lost 3 bases, with 12 bases between them. The CDR3 sequence is 15 residues long.